Following are 20 T cell receptor beta chains from one sample sequenced in a study of early T cells in non-severe SARS-CoV-2 infection. TCRdb itself ran the 5' RACE reads through MiXCR, one entry per CDR3 protein. Of 63,000 or so distinct CDR3 sequences in the sample, more than 9.5% were seen once. The material sequenced was whole blood, taken at baseline. These receptors all stem from an adult who was a healthcare worker with PCR-confirmed SARS-CoV-2 infection or an uninfected control (not recorded which).

The genes are TRBV29-1 and TRBJ2-7, with D hard to call. Trimming left V 6 bases short and J 2 bases short, with 5 bases between. The CDR3 runs 10 residues. CDR1 and CDR2 (germline): SQVTM, ANQGSEA. The CDR3 protein is CSVLTYEQYF. In nucleotides, the CDR3 is TGCAGCGTCTTAACCTACGAGCAGTACTTC.

This sequence joins TRBV11-2 and TRBJ1-5, with a tentative D call TRBD1 (6 bases). CDR3 length equals 15 residues. V shed 0 bases and J shed 4 bases, with 10 bases lying between them. The V gene's germline CDR1 is SGHAT and CDR2 FQNNGV. CDR3 residues: CASSLELGANQPQHF. The CDR3 coding sequence is TGTGCCAGCAGCTTAGAACTGGGGGCGAATCAGCCCCAGCATTTT.

The genes are TRBV7-9 and TRBJ1-2, with 8 nucleotides matching TRBD1. The CDR3 covers 15 residues. V gave up 5 bases and J gave up 2 bases; unmatched junction bases: 7. Germline CDR1 is SEHNR and CDR2 is FQNEAQ (reference sequence). The CDR3 region is CASSPWTGNNYGYTF. Written as DNA, the CDR3 is TGTGCCAGCAGCCCCTGGACAGGGAACAACTATGGCTACACCTTC.

The sample holds a few counts of this clonotype. The J gene is TRBJ1-1, the V gene TRBV11-2, with a possible D match to TRBD1 (5 bases). The germline CDR1 and CDR2 sequences are SGHAT and FQNNGV. The CDR3 contains 14 residues. Deletions cut 6 bases from V and 1 base from J, with 12 bases between. CDR3: CASRVGGANTEAFF. The CDR3 region has the DNA TGTGCCAGCAGGGTGGGGGGAGCGAACACTGAAGCTTTCTTT. Supplemented by reference TRBV11-2 and TRBJ1-1, the full variable domain reads EAGVAQSPRYKIIEKRQSVAFWCNPISGHATLYWYQQILGQGPKLLIQFQNNGVVDDSQLPKDRFSAERLKGVDSTLKIQPAKLEDSAVYLCASRVGGANTEAFFGQGTRLTVV.

This rearrangement joins TRBV5-1 to TRBJ2-6; 7 nucleotides agree with TRBD1. The germline gives CDR1 SGHRS, CDR2 YFSETQ. This CDR3 spans 15 amino acids. With 7 bases clipped from V and 1 base from J, the junction kept 5 bases outside the gene matches. CDR3: CASGDRVSGANVLTF. The CDR3 DNA is TGCGCCAGCGGTGACAGGGTGTCTGGGGCCAACGTCCTGACTTTC.

The sample holds a few counts of this clonotype. Sequence at one end of the junction differs from germline and may be a read error. This chain joins TRBV11-2 and TRBJ2-1; 7 nucleotides match TRBD2. CDR3 size: 14 residues. CDR1 and CDR2 from the germline V gene are SGHAT and FQNNGV. The CDR3 reads CASTLAGSYNEQFF. The CDR3 DNA reads TGTGCCAGCACCTTAGCGGGTTCCTACAATGAGCAGTTCTTC. The full variable domain, in which reference TRBV11-2 and TRBJ2-1 provide the parts outside the CDR3, is EAGVAQSPRYKIIEKRQSVAFWCNPISGHATLYWYQQILGQGPKLLIQFQNNGVVDDSQLPKDRFSAERLKGVDSTLKIQPAKLEDSAVYLCASTLAGSYNEQFFGPGTRLTVL.

This clonotype was observed many times. V and J are TRBV4-2 and TRBJ1-6; D remains unclear. The length of the CDR3 is 17 residues. Germline values: CDR1 LGHNA, CDR2 YNFKEQ. Deletions cut 0 bases from V and 5 bases from J, with 14 bases between. In DNA, the CDR3 is TGTGCCAGCAGCCAAGATATTGGCCAGAGCGATAATTCACCCCTCCACTTT. The encoded protein is CASSQDIGQSDNSPLHF.

This clonotype has a handful of counts. The rearrangement joins TRBV29-1 to TRBJ1-1; 7 positions agree with TRBD1. Germline CDR1 and CDR2: SQVTM and ANQGSEA. This CDR3 spans 14 amino acids. V shed 6 bases, J shed 6 bases, and the junction held 13 bases outside the gene matches. The CDR3 protein is CSVGRQGVEPEAFF. CDR3 sequence (DNA): TGCAGCGTCGGACGACAGGGAGTAGAACCTGAAGCTTTCTTT.

The chain carries TRBV9 and TRBJ2-3; possibly TRBD2 for D (5 bases). This CDR3 spans 17 amino acids. V was cut by 3 bases and J by 3 bases, with 20 bases left in between. The germline V gene encodes CDR1 SGDLS and CDR2 YYNGEE. CDR3 residues: CASSGEGVFAATDTQYF. The CDR3 nucleotides read TGTGCCAGCAGCGGCGAGGGCGTCTTCGCTGCAACAGATACGCAGTATTTT.

The J gene is TRBJ2-5, the V gene TRBV7-3; 9 bases map to TRBD2. The CDR3 is made up of 16 amino acids. Germline loops: CDR1 SGHTA, CDR2 FQGTGA. Losses at the gene ends were 2 bases for V and 3 bases for J; bases not matched to a gene: 7. The CDR3 region has the DNA TGTGCCAGCAGCTTAGGTCGATTAGCGGGGGAAGAGACCCAGTACTTC. It is translated as CASSLGRLAGEETQYF.

This clonotype was seen repeatedly, ten times or more. This chain uses TRBV7-9 with TRBJ1-2; D ambiguous. This CDR3 is 13 amino acids long. V was trimmed by 2 bases and J by 4 bases, leaving 8 bases between them. CDR1 is SEHNR, CDR2 FQNEAQ, per germline (reference sequence). CDR3 nucleotides: TGTGCCAGCAGCTTAACAGACTCCTATGGCTACACCTTC. This gives the protein CASSLTDSYGYTF.

The rearrangement joins TRBV18 to TRBJ2-7, with 8 bases that match TRBD1. CDR3 length: 14 residues. V lost 3 bases, J lost 2 bases, and 3 bases stayed unmatched. Germline CDR1 reads KGHSH; CDR2 reads LQKENI. The DNA for the CDR3 is TGTGCCAGCTCACCGGACAGGGCGGCCTACGAGCAGTACTTC. As protein: CASSPDRAAYEQYF.

This rearrangement joins TRBV2 to TRBJ1-6; D is uncertain. Germline values: CDR1 SNHLY, CDR2 FYNNEI. The CDR3 has 14 residues. V shed 4 bases and J shed 7 bases, with 11 bases lying between them. This chain's CDR3 is CASSGELRNSPLHF. CDR3 DNA: TGTGCCAGCAGTGGAGAGCTCCGAAATTCACCCCTCCACTTT.

The chain has TRBV6-5 and TRBJ2-3; TRBD2 might be the D (6 bases). Trimming removed 6 bases at V and 5 bases at J, with 21 bases between. The CDR3 covers 16 residues. Germline V gene data show CDR1 as MNHEY and CDR2 as SVGAGI. Written as DNA, the CDR3 is TGTGCCAGCAGAGCACGGGGGTCACTACCGGTAGATACGCAGTATTTT. The encoded protein is CASRARGSLPVDTQYF.

This clonotype came up a few times. The chain couples TRBV5-5 to TRBJ2-3, with D maybe TRBD2 (6 bases). Looked up from germline, CDR1 is SGHKS and CDR2 is YYEKEE (reference sequence). This CDR3 is built from 15 residues. V was clipped by 4 bases and J by 0 bases, with 12 bases between them. The CDR3 region has the DNA TGTGCCAGCAGCGCCACGGGAGCTAGCACAGATACGCAGTATTTT. This gives the protein CASSATGASTDTQYF.

This clonotype appeared a few times. This chain connects TRBV6-2 or TRBV6-3 to TRBJ2-2; 11 nucleotides line up with TRBD2. The CDR3 contains 16 residues. Germline values: CDR1 MNHEY, CDR2 SVGEGT. Trimming at V came to 2 bases and at J to 3 bases, leaving 2 bases not matched to a gene. This chain's CDR3 is CASSYGLAGYTGELFF. CDR3 DNA sequence: TGTGCCAGCAGTTACGGACTAGCGGGTTACACCGGGGAGCTGTTTTTT.

The chain recombines TRBV7-2 with TRBJ2-1; 11 bases fit TRBD2. V was pared by 4 bases and J by 10 bases, with 6 bases of the junction left unmatched. This CDR3 region has 14 residues. Per germline, CDR1 SGHTA and CDR2 FQGNSA. As DNA, the CDR3 is TGTGCCAGCAGCTCCCTAGCGGGAGGAGGAGAGCAGTTCTTC. Amino acid sequence: CASSSLAGGGEQFF.

CDR3 sequence: CASSWGQLTTNEKLFF. The CDR3 coding sequence is TGCGCCAGCAGCTGGGGACAGCTCACAACTAATGAAAAACTGTTTTTT. The chain combines TRBV5-1 with TRBJ1-4; 7 bases line up with TRBD1. V trimming: 3 bases; J trimming: 0 bases; junction bases outside the gene matches: 5. CDR1 and CDR2 from the germline V gene are SGHRS and YFSETQ. The CDR3 sequence is 16 residues long.

The V call is TRBV5-5, the J call TRBJ1-1; D is undetermined. Germline loops: CDR1 SGHKS, CDR2 YYEKEE (reference sequence). Deletions cut 2 bases from V and 1 base from J, with 6 bases between. The CDR3 contains 13 residues. CDR3 sequence reads: CASSFDRNTEAFF. CDR3 in DNA: TGTGCCAGCAGCTTTGATAGGAACACTGAAGCTTTCTTT.

This rearrangement joins TRBV6-6 to TRBJ2-3, with 7 bases matching TRBD1. Germline CDR1 is MNHNY and CDR2 is SVGAGI (reference sequence). This CDR3 spans 13 amino acids. V lost 5 bases to trimming and J lost 8 bases; unmatched junction nucleotides: 7. Written as DNA, the CDR3 is TGTGCCAGCAGTGCCGGGACAGAGGGTACGCAGTATTTT. As protein: CASSAGTEGTQYF.